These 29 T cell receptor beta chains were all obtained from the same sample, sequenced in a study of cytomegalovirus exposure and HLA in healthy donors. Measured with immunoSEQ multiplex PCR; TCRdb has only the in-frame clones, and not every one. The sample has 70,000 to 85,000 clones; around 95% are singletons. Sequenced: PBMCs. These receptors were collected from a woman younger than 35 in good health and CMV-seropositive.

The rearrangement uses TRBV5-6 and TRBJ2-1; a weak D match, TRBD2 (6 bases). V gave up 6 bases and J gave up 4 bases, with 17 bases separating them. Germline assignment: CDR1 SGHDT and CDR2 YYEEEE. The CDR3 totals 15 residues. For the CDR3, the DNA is TGTGCCAGCAATCTCGGCGGGACGACATACAATGAGCAGTTCTTC. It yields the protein CASNLGGTTYNEQFF.

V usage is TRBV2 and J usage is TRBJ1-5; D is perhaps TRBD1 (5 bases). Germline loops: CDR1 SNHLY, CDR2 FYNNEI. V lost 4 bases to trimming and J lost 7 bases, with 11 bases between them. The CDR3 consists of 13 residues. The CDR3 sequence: CASSVDGGQPQHF. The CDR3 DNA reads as TGTGCCAGCAGTGTGGACGGGGGGCAGCCCCAGCATTTT. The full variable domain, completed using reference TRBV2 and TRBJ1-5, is EPEVTQTPSHQVTQMGQEVILRCVPISNHLYFYWYRQILGQKVEFLVSFYNNEISEKSEIFDDQFSVERPDGSNFTLKIRSTKLEDSAMYFCASSVDGGQPQHFGDGTRLSIL.

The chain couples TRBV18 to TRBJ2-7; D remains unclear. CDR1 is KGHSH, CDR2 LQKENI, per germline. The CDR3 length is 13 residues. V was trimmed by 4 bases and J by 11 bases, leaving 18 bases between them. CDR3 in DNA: TGTGCCAGCTCACAATTCCCCCTGGGCTTGGAGTACTTC. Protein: CASSQFPLGLEYF.

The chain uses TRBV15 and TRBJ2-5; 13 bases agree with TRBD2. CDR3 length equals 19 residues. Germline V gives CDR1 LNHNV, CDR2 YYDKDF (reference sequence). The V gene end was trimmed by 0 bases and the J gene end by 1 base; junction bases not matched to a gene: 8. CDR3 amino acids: CATSRDSPRLAGGQETQYF. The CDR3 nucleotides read TGTGCCACCAGCAGAGATTCTCCACGACTAGCGGGGGGCCAAGAGACCCAGTACTTC.

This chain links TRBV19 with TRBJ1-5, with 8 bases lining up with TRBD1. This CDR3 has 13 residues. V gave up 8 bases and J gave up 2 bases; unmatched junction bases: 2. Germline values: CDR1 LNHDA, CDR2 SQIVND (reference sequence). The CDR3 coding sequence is TGTGCCAGTGGACAGGGCGGCAATCAGCCCCAGCATTTT. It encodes CASGQGGNQPQHF.

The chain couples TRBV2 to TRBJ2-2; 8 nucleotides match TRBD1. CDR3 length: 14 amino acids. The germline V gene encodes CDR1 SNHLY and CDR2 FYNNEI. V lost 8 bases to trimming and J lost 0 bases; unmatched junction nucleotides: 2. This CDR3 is CASRDRPNTGELFF. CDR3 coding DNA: TGTGCCAGCCGGGACAGGCCGAACACCGGGGAGCTGTTTTTT.

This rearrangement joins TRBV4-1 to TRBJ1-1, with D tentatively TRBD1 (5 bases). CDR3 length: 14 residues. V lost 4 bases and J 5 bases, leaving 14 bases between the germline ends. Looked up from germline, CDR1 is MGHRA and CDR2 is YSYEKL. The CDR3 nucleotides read TGCGCCAGCAGCCCCACTGCGCGGGGGACTGAAGCTTTCTTT. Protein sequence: CASSPTARGTEAFF.

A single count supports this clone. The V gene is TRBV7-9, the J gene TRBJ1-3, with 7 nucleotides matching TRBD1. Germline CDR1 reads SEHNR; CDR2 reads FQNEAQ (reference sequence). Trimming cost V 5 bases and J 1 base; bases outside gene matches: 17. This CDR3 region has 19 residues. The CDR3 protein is CASSRRANGDRTSGNTIYF. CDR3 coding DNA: TGTGCCAGCAGCCGTCGCGCGAACGGGGACAGAACTTCTGGAAACACCATATATTTT.

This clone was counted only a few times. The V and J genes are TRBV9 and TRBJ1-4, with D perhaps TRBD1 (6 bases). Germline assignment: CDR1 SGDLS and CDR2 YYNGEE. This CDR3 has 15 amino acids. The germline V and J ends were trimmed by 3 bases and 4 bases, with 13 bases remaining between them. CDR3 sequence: CASSDNRAVNEKLFF. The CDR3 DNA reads TGTGCCAGCAGCGACAACAGGGCGGTTAATGAAAAACTGTTTTTT.

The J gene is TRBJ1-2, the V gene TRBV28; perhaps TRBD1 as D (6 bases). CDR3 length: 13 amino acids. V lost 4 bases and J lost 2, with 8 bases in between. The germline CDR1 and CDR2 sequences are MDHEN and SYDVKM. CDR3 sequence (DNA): TGTGCCAGCAGTTCCACAGGGAACTATGGCTACACCTTC. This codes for CASSSTGNYGYTF.

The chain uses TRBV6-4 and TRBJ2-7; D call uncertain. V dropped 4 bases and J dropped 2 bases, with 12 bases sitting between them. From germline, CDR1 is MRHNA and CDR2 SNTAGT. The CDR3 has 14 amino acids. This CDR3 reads CASSAEDPPYEQYF. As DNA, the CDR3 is TGTGCCAGCAGTGCCGAGGATCCCCCCTACGAGCAGTACTTC.

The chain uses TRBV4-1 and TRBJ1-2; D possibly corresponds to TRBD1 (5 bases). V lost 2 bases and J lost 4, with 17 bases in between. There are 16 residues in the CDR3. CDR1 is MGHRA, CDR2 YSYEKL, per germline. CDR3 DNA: TGCGCCAGCAGCCAACTCCCACGGGGGTCGAGCTATGGCTACACCTTC. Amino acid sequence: CASSQLPRGSSYGYTF.

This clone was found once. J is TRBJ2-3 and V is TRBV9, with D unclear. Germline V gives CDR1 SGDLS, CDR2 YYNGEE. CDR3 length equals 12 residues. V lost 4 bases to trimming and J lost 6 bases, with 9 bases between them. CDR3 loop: CASSQVIDTQYF. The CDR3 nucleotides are TGTGCCAGCAGCCAGGTGATTGATACGCAGTATTTT.

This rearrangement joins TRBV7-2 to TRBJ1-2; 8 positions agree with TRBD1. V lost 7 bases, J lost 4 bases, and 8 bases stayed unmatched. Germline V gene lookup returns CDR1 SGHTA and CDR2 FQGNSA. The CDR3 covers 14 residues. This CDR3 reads CASTTAGGAYGYTF. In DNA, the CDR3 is TGTGCCAGCACCACTGCAGGGGGCGCCTATGGCTACACCTTC.

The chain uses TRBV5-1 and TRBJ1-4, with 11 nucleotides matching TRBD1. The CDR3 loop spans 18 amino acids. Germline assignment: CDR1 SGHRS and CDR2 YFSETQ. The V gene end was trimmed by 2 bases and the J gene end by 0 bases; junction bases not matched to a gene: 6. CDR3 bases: TGCGCCAGCAGCTTTCTCGGGACAGGGGGTACAACTAATGAAAAACTGTTTTTT. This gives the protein CASSFLGTGGTTNEKLFF. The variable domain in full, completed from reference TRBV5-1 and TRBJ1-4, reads KAGVTQTPRYLIKTRGQQVTLSCSPISGHRSVSWYQQTPGQGLQFLFEYFSETQRNKGNFPGRFSGRQFSNSRSEMNVSTLELGDSALYLCASSFLGTGGTTNEKLFFGSGTQLSVL.

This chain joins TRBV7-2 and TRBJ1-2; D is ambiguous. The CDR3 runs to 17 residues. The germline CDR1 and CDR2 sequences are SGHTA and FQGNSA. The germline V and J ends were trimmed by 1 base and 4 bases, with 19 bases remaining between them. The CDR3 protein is CASSLVYGGEVGYGYTF. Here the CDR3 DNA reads TGTGCCAGCAGCTTAGTTTACGGCGGGGAGGTGGGCTATGGCTACACCTTC.

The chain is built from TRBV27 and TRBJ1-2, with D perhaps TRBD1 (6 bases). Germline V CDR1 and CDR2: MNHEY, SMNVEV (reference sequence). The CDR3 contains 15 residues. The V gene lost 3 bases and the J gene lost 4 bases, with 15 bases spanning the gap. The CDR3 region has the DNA TGTGCCAGCAGTTTCGGACAGTCCTCTTTCTATGGCTACACCTTC. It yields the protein CASSFGQSSFYGYTF.

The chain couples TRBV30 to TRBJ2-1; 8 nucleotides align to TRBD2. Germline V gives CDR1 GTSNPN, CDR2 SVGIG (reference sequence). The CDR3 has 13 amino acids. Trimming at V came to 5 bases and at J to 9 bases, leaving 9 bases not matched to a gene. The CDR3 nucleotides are TGTGCCTGGGAACCGGGACTAGACGTTGAGCAGTTCTTC. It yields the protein CAWEPGLDVEQFF.

In DNA, the CDR3 is TGTGCCAGCCCACCGCCGCGCGGGACCTCAGACACTGAAGCTTTCTTT. Its protein is CASPPPRGTSDTEAFF. The chain is built from TRBV19 and TRBJ1-1; perhaps TRBD1 as D (5 bases). With 9 bases removed from V and 3 bases from J, the gap between germline ends came to 23 bases. There are 16 residues in the CDR3. Germline CDR1 reads LNHDA; CDR2 reads SQIVND (reference sequence). The complete variable domain, with remaining parts taken from reference TRBV19 and TRBJ1-1, reads DGGITQSPKYLFRKEGQNVTLSCEQNLNHDAMYWYRQDPGQGLRLIYYSQIVNDFQKGDIAEGYSVSREKKESFPLTVTSAQKNPTAFYLCASPPPRGTSDTEAFFGQGTRLTVV.

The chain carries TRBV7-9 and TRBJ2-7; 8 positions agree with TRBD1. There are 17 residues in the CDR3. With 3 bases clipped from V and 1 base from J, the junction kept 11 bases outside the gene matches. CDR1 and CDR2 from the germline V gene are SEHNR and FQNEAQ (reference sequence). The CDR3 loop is CASSFSPGQGPSYEQYF. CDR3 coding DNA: TGTGCCAGCAGCTTTAGCCCCGGACAGGGACCTTCCTACGAGCAGTACTTC.

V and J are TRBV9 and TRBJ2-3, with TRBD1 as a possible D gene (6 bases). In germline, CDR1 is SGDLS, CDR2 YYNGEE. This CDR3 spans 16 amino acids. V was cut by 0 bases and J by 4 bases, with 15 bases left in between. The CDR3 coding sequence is TGTGCCAGCAGCGTAGGGAACAGGGTCGGGGCAGATACGCAGTATTTT. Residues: CASSVGNRVGADTQYF.

The CDR3 bases are TGTGCCAGCTCACCGCTGGGAGGTACTGAAGCTTTCTTT. Encoded protein: CASSPLGGTEAFF. This sequence joins TRBV18 and TRBJ1-1; D is ambiguous. V lost 3 bases and J lost 5, with 10 bases in between. The CDR3 extends over 13 amino acids. Germline V gene lookup returns CDR1 KGHSH and CDR2 LQKENI.

In DNA form, the CDR3 reads TGTGCCAGCAGCTTGGACATTTCCCCCTACGAGCAGTACTTC. Translating it yields CASSLDISPYEQYF. This rearrangement joins TRBV7-9 to TRBJ2-7, with a possible D match to TRBD1 (5 bases). The CDR3 is 14 residues long. With 3 bases removed from V and 2 bases from J, the gap between germline ends came to 11 bases. CDR1 and CDR2 from the germline V gene are SEHNR and FQNEAQ (reference sequence).

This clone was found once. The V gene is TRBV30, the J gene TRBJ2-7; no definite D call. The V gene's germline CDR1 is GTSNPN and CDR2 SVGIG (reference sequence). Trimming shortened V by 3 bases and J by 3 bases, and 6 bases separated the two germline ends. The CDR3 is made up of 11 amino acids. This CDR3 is CAWRESYEQYF. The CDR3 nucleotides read TGTGCCTGGAGGGAGAGCTACGAGCAGTACTTC. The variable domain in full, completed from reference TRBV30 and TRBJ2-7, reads SQTIHQWPATLVQPVGSPLSLECTVEGTSNPNLYWYRQAAGRGLQLLFYSVGIGQISSEVPQNLSASRPQDRQFILSSKKLLLSDSGFYLCAWRESYEQYFGPGTRLTVT.

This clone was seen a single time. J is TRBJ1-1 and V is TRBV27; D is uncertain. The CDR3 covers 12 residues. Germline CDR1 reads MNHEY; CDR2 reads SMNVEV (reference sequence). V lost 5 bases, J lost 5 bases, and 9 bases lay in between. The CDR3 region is CASSAGGTEAFF. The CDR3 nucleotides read TGTGCCAGCAGTGCCGGAGGGACTGAAGCTTTCTTT.

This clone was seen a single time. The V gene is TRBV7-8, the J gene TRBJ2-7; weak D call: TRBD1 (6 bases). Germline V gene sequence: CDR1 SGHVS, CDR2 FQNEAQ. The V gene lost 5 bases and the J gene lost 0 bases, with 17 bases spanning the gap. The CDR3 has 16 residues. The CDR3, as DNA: TGTGCCAGCAGCCCGTTGGACAGTGAGATCTCCTACGAGCAGTACTTC. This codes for CASSPLDSEISYEQYF.

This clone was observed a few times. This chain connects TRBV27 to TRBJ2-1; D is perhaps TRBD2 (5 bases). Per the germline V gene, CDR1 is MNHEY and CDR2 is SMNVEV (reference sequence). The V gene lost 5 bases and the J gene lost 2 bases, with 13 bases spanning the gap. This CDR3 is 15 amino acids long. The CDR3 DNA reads TGTGCCAGCAGTCTCCTCGCTAGCACCTACAATGAGCAGTTCTTC. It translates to CASSLLASTYNEQFF.

The DNA for the CDR3 is TGTGCCAGCAGCCAGGAGGGAAACACCGGGGAGCTGTTTTTT. Protein sequence: CASSQEGNTGELFF. The chain is built from TRBV7-6 and TRBJ2-2; perhaps TRBD2 as D (6 bases). Germline V gene sequence: CDR1 SGHVS, CDR2 FNYEAQ. The CDR3 has 14 amino acids. Trimming shortened V by 5 bases and J by 2 bases, and 9 bases separated the two germline ends.

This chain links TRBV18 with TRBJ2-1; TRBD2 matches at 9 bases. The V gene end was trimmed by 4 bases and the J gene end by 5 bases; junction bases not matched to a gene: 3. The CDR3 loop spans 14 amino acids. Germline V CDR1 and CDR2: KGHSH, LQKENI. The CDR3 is CASSQRLADNEQFF. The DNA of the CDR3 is TGTGCCAGCTCACAGAGACTAGCGGACAATGAGCAGTTCTTC.